Shown below are 30 T cell receptor beta chains from a single sample sequenced in a study of control samples from healthy donors and cancer patients. This table comes from immunoSEQ multiplex PCR, and its TCRdb copy is limited to in-frame clones, with some not included. Of approximately 44,000 clones listed, more than 65% were seen once; the top ten hold about a sixth. The sample taken for sequencing was formalin-fixed, paraffin-embedded tissue. Receptors were obtained from a male donor with melanoma.

This clone came up once. Other nucleotide sequences from this sample produce the same CDR3. The chain employs TRBV28 and TRBJ2-3; the match to TRBD2 covers 8 bases. Losses at the gene ends were 5 bases for V and 0 bases for J; bases not matched to a gene: 10. This CDR3 is built from 17 residues. Germline V gene lookup returns CDR1 MDHEN and CDR2 SYDVKM. CDR3 residues: CASSPPSGGGSTDTQYF. Written as DNA, the CDR3 is TGTGCCAGCAGTCCCCCCTCCGGCGGGGGGAGCACAGATACGCAGTATTTT.

This clone has only a few counts. The CDR3 loop is CASSFGAGAGANVLTF. CDR3 bases: TGTGCCAGCAGCTTTGGGGCCGGGGCCGGGGCCAACGTCCTGACTTTC. The rearrangement uses TRBV7-8 and TRBJ2-6; D tentatively fits TRBD1 or TRBD2 (5 bases each). Germline V gene sequence: CDR1 SGHVS, CDR2 FQNEAQ. The CDR3 is 16 amino acids. V was pared by 3 bases and J by 4 bases, with 13 bases between.

The chain combines TRBV3-1 (or the pseudogene TRBV3-2) with TRBJ1-1; a weak D match, TRBD1 (5 bases). This CDR3 comprises 14 residues. V shed 4 bases and J shed 3 bases, with 12 bases lying between them. Germline V gives CDR1 LGHDT, CDR2 YNNKEL (reference sequence). CDR3 sequence reads: CASSPSTGYTEAFF. DNA for the CDR3: TGTGCCAGCAGCCCTTCCACAGGTTACACTGAAGCTTTCTTT.

Judged by abundance, this clone is medium-sized. The gene calls are TRBV6-5 and TRBJ2-1; 10 nucleotides match TRBD2. CDR1 MNHEY and CDR2 SVGAGI come from the germline V gene. V gave up 6 bases and J gave up 8 bases; unmatched junction bases: 10. The CDR3 consists of 15 residues. The CDR3, as DNA: TGTGCCAGCAGAGCTAGCGGGAGTGAAATCCATGAGCAGTTCTTC. Translation gives CASRASGSEIHEQFF.

The rearrangement links TRBV4-1 to TRBJ1-6, with 8 positions matching TRBD1. This CDR3 has 19 residues. With 2 bases clipped from V and 0 bases from J, the junction kept 9 bases outside the gene matches. Germline loops: CDR1 MGHRA, CDR2 YSYEKL. The CDR3 sequence is CASSQRGRGHSSYNSPLHF. In DNA, the CDR3 is TGCGCCAGCAGCCAAAGAGGCAGGGGGCACAGCTCCTATAATTCACCCCTCCACTTT.

In the case of this clone: This may come from a read error, since a much larger clone is one base off. This sequence joins TRBV4-1 and TRBJ2-7; D remains unclear. Trimming shortened V by 0 bases and J by 2 bases, and 8 bases separated the two germline ends. This CDR3 contains 14 residues. Per germline, CDR1 MGHRA and CDR2 YSYEKL. CDR3 DNA sequence: TGCGCCAGCAGCCAAGAATACACAGCCTACGAGCAGTACTTC. Translated: CASSQEYTAYEQYF.

A word on this clone: A much bigger clone sits one base away, suggesting this may be a read error. This chain links TRBV2 with TRBJ2-3; 11 bases map to TRBD2. In germline, CDR1 is SNHLY, CDR2 FYNNEI. V gave up 6 bases and J gave up 4 bases; unmatched junction bases: 3. The CDR3 length is 14 residues. In nucleotides, the CDR3 is TGTGCCAGCAGACTACTAGCGGGAGCAGATACGCAGTATTTT. This sequence encodes CASRLLAGADTQYF. Using reference TRBV2 and TRBJ2-3 for the parts outside the CDR3, the full variable domain is EPEVTQTPSHQVTQMGQEVILRCVPISNHLYFYWYRQILGQKVEFLVSFYNNEISEKSEIFDDQFSVERPDGSNFTLKIRSTKLEDSAMYFCASRLLAGADTQYFGPGTRLTVL.

The sample holds a few counts of this clone. J is TRBJ2-2 and V is TRBV5-1; the D gene is possibly TRBD1 (6 bases). Germline loops: CDR1 SGHRS, CDR2 YFSETQ. Deletions cut 2 bases from V and 7 bases from J, with 18 bases between. There are 16 residues in the CDR3. The CDR3 is CASSFAGTSLGGELFF. As DNA, the CDR3 is TGCGCCAGCAGCTTCGCCGGGACATCCTTAGGCGGGGAGCTGTTTTTT.

This clone was observed a single time. The chain uses TRBV24-1 and TRBJ2-1; tentatively, D is TRBD2 (6 bases). The CDR3 totals 15 residues. Per the germline V gene, CDR1 is KGHDR and CDR2 is SFDVKD. Trimming stripped 4 bases from V and 4 bases from J, with 13 bases between. CDR3 bases: TGTGCCACCAGTGACACCGGAGGGAGGTACAATGAGCAGTTCTTC. It encodes CATSDTGGRYNEQFF.

Regarding this clone: A much larger clone sits a single nucleotide away, making a read error possible. V and J are TRBV7-3 and TRBJ2-5; D remains unclear. This CDR3 contains 13 residues. CDR1 and CDR2 from the germline V gene are SGHTA and FQGTGA. Written as DNA, the CDR3 is TGTGTCAGCAGCCGGAGTAGCCAAGAGACCCAGTACTTC. Its translation: CVSSRSSQETQYF.

The chain links TRBV9 to TRBJ2-3; D unclear. Trimming cost V 3 bases and J 4 bases, with 12 bases left between them. The CDR3 spans 14 residues. Germline loops: CDR1 SGDLS, CDR2 YYNGEE. The CDR3 loop reads CASSAPQGSDTQYF. Here the CDR3 DNA reads TGTGCCAGCAGCGCGCCCCAAGGGTCAGATACGCAGTATTTT.

The rearrangement uses TRBV6-1 and TRBJ2-5, with D perhaps matching TRBD2 (6 bases). V was pared by 2 bases and J by 5 bases, with 15 bases between. From germline, CDR1 is MNHNS and CDR2 SASEGT. CDR3 length equals 15 residues. Here the CDR3 DNA reads TGTGCCAGCAGTGAATCGGGACTCACTAGGGAGACCCAGTACTTC. Protein: CASSESGLTRETQYF.

The chain is built from TRBV6-5 and TRBJ2-7, with no clear D. CDR1 is MNHEY and CDR2 is SVGAGI in the germline V gene. The CDR3 covers 14 residues. V lost 2 bases and J 6 bases, leaving 14 bases between the germline ends. The CDR3 nucleotides read TGTGCCAGCAGTTACGACAAACGGGCCCTCGAGCAGTACTTC. Residues: CASSYDKRALEQYF.

V usage is TRBV28 and J usage is TRBJ1-6; D possibly corresponds to TRBD1 (5 bases). The V gene's germline CDR1 is MDHEN and CDR2 SYDVKM. The CDR3 contains 16 residues. Trimming shortened V by 2 bases and J by 7 bases, and 15 bases separated the two germline ends. This chain's CDR3 is CASSLSPPGRNSPLHF. Here the CDR3 DNA reads TGTGCCAGCAGTTTAAGCCCCCCAGGGAGGAATTCACCCCTCCACTTT.

This clone was seen a handful of times. The chain recombines TRBV12-3 or TRBV12-4 with TRBJ2-2, with D possibly being TRBD1 (5 bases). The CDR3 has 12 amino acids. Trimming took off 6 bases at V and 7 bases at J, with 9 bases between the two ends. The CDR3 sequence: CASSDDSGELFF. CDR3 coding DNA: TGTGCCAGCAGCGACGACAGCGGGGAGCTGTTTTTT.

The chain joins TRBV10-3 to TRBJ1-5; 8 nucleotides agree with TRBD1. CDR3 length equals 16 residues. Germline CDR1 ENHRY, CDR2 SYGVKD. Trimming took 11 bases from V and 0 from J; bases not matched to a gene: 12. The CDR3 here is CAAQPDRAYSNQPQHF. CDR3 nucleotide sequence: TGTGCCGCTCAGCCGGACAGGGCCTATAGCAATCAGCCCCAGCATTTT.

The gene calls are TRBV19 and TRBJ2-7; 10 bases are a match to TRBD1. CDR1 is LNHDA and CDR2 is SQIVND in the germline V gene (reference sequence). Trimming removed 2 bases from V and 4 bases from J; junction bases left unmatched: 5. The CDR3 is 15 residues long. The CDR3 reads CASSILTGGMYEQYF. Here the CDR3 DNA reads TGTGCCAGTAGTATATTGACAGGGGGCATGTACGAGCAGTACTTC.

This chain joins TRBV6-2 or TRBV6-3 and TRBJ1-5; 11 nucleotides align to TRBD1. CDR1 is MNHEY, CDR2 SVGEGT, per germline. V trimming: 0 bases; J trimming: 7 bases; junction bases outside the gene matches: 2. This CDR3 has 15 residues. For the CDR3, the DNA is TGTGCCAGCAGTTACTCTGGACAGGGGGCCCAGCCCCAGCATTTT. This gives the protein CASSYSGQGAQPQHF.

This clone was counted a few times. The sample has other DNA sequences that encode this CDR3 too. The rearrangement joins TRBV5-1 to TRBJ2-1, with D unclear. The germline gives CDR1 SGHRS, CDR2 YFSETQ. The CDR3 contains 14 residues. Trimming took 0 bases from V and 6 from J, leaving 10 bases between them. In nucleotides, the CDR3 is TGCGCCAGCAGCTTGGCTCCGGGTCCCAATGAGCAGTTCTTC. Its translation: CASSLAPGPNEQFF.

The chain joins TRBV29-1 to TRBJ1-2; weak D call: TRBD1 (6 bases). Germline V lookup: CDR1 SQVTM, CDR2 ANQGSEA. The CDR3 is 13 amino acids. The ends were cut back, 6 bases at V and 0 bases at J, with 11 bases in the middle. This CDR3 reads CSVRGLANYGYTF. CDR3 coding DNA: TGCAGCGTGAGGGGGTTAGCTAACTATGGCTACACCTTC.

The chain uses TRBV19 and TRBJ1-1; D not resolved. The V and J ends lost 3 bases and 3 bases respectively, with 8 bases between them. The germline CDR1 and CDR2 sequences are LNHDA and SQIVND (reference sequence). This CDR3 is built from 13 residues. The CDR3 is CASSIPGYTEAFF. The CDR3 DNA is TGTGCCAGTAGTATTCCTGGTTACACTGAAGCTTTCTTT.

The chain has TRBV6-6 and TRBJ2-2; 11 bases agree with TRBD2. CDR1 MNHNY and CDR2 SVGAGI come from the germline V gene (reference sequence). With V trimmed by 5 bases and J by 0 bases, 11 bases remained unmatched. The CDR3 consists of 19 residues. The DNA of the CDR3 is TGTGCCAGCAGTCGCAACCCGGGACTAGCGGCCTCGAACACCGGGGAGCTGTTTTTT. It encodes CASSRNPGLAASNTGELFF.

The genes are TRBV21-1 and TRBJ1-5. TRBV21-1 is labeled a pseudogene. This CDR3 has 14 residues. The CDR3 DNA reads TGTGCCAGCAGCAAACAGCAGGGAGATCAGCCCCAGCATTTT. Amino acid sequence: CASSKQQGDQPQHF.

The CDR3 is CASSPMGTEAFF. CDR3 nucleotides: TGTGCCAGCTCACCAATGGGGACTGAAGCTTTCTTT. The gene calls are TRBV18 and TRBJ1-1; no firm D call. Germline V gene lookup returns CDR1 KGHSH and CDR2 LQKENI. The CDR3 sequence is 12 residues long. The ends were cut back, 2 bases at V and 5 bases at J, with 6 bases in the middle.

Many counts were recorded for this clone. The rearrangement links TRBV14 to TRBJ2-5; possible D gene TRBD2, 5 bases. CDR3 length: 15 amino acids. The V and J ends lost 4 bases and 7 bases respectively, with 19 bases between them. Germline V gene data show CDR1 as SGHDN and CDR2 as FVKESK. The DNA of the CDR3 is TGTGCCAGCAGCCGCGGACTCCCCGACCGGAGGACCCAGTACTTC. The encoded protein is CASSRGLPDRRTQYF.

The chain uses TRBV7-2 and TRBJ2-6; tentative D call: TRBD1 (5 bases). The V and J ends lost 1 base and 0 bases respectively, with 10 bases between them. The CDR3 covers 17 residues. The germline gives CDR1 SGHTA, CDR2 FQGNSA. The CDR3 loop is CASSLGQLNSGANVLTF. CDR3 DNA sequence: TGTGCCAGCAGCTTAGGACAGTTGAACTCTGGGGCCAACGTCCTGACTTTC.

The chain couples TRBV19 to TRBJ1-1; a possible D gene is TRBD1 (6 bases). The CDR3 runs 15 residues. V was cut by 5 bases and J by 3 bases, with 16 bases left in between. Germline V lookup: CDR1 LNHDA, CDR2 SQIVND (reference sequence). The chain's CDR3 is CASSAGATPDTEAFF. The CDR3 nucleotides are TGTGCCAGTAGTGCAGGGGCGACACCGGACACTGAAGCTTTCTTT.

There are a few counts of this clone. The V gene is TRBV6-6, the J gene TRBJ1-1; D call uncertain. V gave up 6 bases and J gave up 1 base, with 12 bases separating them. In germline, CDR1 is MNHNY, CDR2 SVGAGI (reference sequence). The CDR3 is 14 residues long. CDR3 sequence: CASRTGPPNTEAFF. The CDR3 DNA reads as TGTGCCAGCAGAACCGGGCCACCGAACACTGAAGCTTTCTTT.

The rearrangement links TRBV19 to TRBJ2-1; unclear D gene. V was cut by 5 bases and J by 0 bases, with 11 bases left in between. This CDR3 is 15 amino acids long. Germline-derived CDR1 and CDR2 are LNHDA and SQIVND (reference sequence). The CDR3 DNA sequence: TGTGCCAGTAGTGAGTGGGTAAGCTCCTACAATGAGCAGTTCTTC. As protein: CASSEWVSSYNEQFF. Using reference TRBV19 and TRBJ2-1 for the parts outside the CDR3, the full variable domain is DGGITQSPKYLFRKEGQNVTLSCEQNLNHDAMYWYRQDPGQGLRLIYYSQIVNDFQKGDIAEGYSVSREKKESFPLTVTSAQKNPTAFYLCASSEWVSSYNEQFFGPGTRLTVL.

The CDR3 DNA sequence: TGTGCCAGCAGCTTGGGCAGGGTGTACGAGCAGTACTTC. It encodes CASSLGRVYEQYF. The gene calls are TRBV5-6 and TRBJ2-7; weak D call: TRBD1 (5 bases). This CDR3 spans 13 amino acids. The V end lost 0 bases, the J end lost 4 bases, and 8 bases lay between the germline ends. The germline V gene encodes CDR1 SGHDT and CDR2 YYEEEE.